This TCR beta chain was obtained from a study of shared clonotypes between healthy human individuals. The method was immunoSEQ multiplex PCR; TCRdb's version includes in-frame clones alone and lacks a portion of them. The repertoire includes approximately 2.4 million clones, 95% of them detected once, and 0.1% to 0.15% sits in the top ten. The V gene's germline CDR1 is SGHTA and CDR2 FQGNSA. V lost 2 bases and J 8 bases, leaving 19 bases between the germline ends. The CDR3 covers 16 residues. This clonotype was obtained from a man between 18 and 29 years old in good health. V is TRBV7-2 and J is TRBJ2-1; D not certain. Sequencing used naive CD4+ T cells sorted from blood. Subset of the sample: CD45RA+ positively selected. In DNA form, the CDR3 reads TGTGCCAGCAGCTTAAGGTTCCAGCAGGCGATCCATGAGCAGTTCTTC. Protein product: CASSLRFQQAIHEQFF.